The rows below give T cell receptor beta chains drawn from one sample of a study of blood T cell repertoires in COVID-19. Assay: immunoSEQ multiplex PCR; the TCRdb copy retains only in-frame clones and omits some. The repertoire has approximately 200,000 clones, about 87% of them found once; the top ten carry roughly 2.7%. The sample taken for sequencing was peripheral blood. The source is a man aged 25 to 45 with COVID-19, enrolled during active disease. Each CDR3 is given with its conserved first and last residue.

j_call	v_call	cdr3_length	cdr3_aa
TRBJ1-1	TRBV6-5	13	CASSSVVLTEAFF
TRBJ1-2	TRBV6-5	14	CASSHRDNYYGYTF
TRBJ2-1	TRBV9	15	CASSVGIGGYNEQFF
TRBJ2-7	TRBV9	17	CASSVGPLAGVSYEQYF
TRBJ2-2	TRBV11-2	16	CASSLDAQGPTGELFF
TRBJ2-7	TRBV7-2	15	CASSLQLSGSYEQYF
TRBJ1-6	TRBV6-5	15	CASSRQGDRGSPLHF
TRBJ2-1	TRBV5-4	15	CASSETSGHYNEQFF
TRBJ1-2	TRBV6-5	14	CASRLTGLNYGYTF
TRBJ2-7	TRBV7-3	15	CASSLEASASYEQYF
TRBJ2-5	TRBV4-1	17	CASSQLGPTGQQEAQYF
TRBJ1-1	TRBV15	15	CATSRDGPGGTEAFF
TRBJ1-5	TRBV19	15	CASTYRSGGNQPQHF
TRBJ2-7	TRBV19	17	CASSIFSGTAIFPEQYF
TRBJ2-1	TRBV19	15	CASSMGTSGYNEQFF
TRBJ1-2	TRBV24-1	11	CATSDVYGYTF
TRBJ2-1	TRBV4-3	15	CASSQGLAGPDEQFF
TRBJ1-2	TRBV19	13	CATMPDRNYGYTF
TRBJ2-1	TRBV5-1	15	CASSLGSVSYNEQFF
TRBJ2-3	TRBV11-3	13	CASSLVNTDTQYF
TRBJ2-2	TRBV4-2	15	CASSPEGGDTGELFF
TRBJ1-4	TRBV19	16	CASSILADRGRGKLFF
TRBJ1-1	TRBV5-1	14	CASSYLGHGTEAFF
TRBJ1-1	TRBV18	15	CASSPRDRQNTEAFF
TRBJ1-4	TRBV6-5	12	CASGAFGEKLFF
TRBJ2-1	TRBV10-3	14	CAIRPGSGGYEQFF
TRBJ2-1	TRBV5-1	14	CASSLGTVFNEQFF
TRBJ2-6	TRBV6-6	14	CASSSSSGANVLTF
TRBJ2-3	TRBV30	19	CAWSVWGYSGSKHTDTQYF
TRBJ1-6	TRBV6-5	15	CASRDEGGYNSPLHF
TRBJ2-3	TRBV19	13	CASSIGRVDTQYF
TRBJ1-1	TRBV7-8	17	CASSSIPGQGSGTEAFF
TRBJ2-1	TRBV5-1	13	CASSVGTGFEQFF
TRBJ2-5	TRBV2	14	CASSVDRVRETQYF
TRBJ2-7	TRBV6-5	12	CASSLSGVEQYF
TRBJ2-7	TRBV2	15	CASSEDRGLIYEQYF
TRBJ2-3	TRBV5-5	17	CASSLGQGHLSTDTQYF
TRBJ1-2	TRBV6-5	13	CASRADINYGYTF
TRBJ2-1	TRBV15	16	CATSRDLTGTYNEQFF
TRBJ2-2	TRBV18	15	CASSPWRTNTGELFF
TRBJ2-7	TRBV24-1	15	CATSDPGQGTYEQYF
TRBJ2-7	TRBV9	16	CASSVGGEGISYEQYF
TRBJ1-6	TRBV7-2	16	CASSQVGVSYNSPLHF
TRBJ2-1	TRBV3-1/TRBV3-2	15	CASSGLAGLSHEQFF
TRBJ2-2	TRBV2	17	CASSEVRGLGNTGELFF
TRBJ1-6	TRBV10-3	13	CAIRGREASPLHF
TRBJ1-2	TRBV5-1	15	CASSSYLEANYGYTF
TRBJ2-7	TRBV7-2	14	CASSLQGGSHEQYF
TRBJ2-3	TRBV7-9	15	CASSWTGGSTDTQYF
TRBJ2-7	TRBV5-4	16	CASSSGLAGASSEQYF
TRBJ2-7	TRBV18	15	CASSPAGRSSYEQYF
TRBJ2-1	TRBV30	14	CAWMGQSSYNEQFF
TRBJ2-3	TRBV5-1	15	CASSSTGSGTDTQYF
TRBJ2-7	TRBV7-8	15	CASSYLAGSSYEQYF
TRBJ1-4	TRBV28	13	CAAAPNNLEKLFF
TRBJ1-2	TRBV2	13	CARKGQGSYGYTF